The 7 T cell receptor beta chains below all came from one sample that was sequenced in a study of cytomegalovirus exposure and HLA in healthy donors. Primers included in the PCR were 60 Vbeta and 13 Jbeta primers. Generated by immunoSEQ multiplex PCR, the TCRdb table keeps only in-frame clones and is missing some. The table includes around 170,000 clones, 79% detected once. The source material was PBMCs. Receptors originate from a woman aged 40 to 55 in good health and CMV-seronegative.

The chain uses TRBV25-1 and TRBJ1-4; tentatively, D is TRBD1 (5 bases). Trimming left V 10 bases short and J 0 bases short, with 15 bases between. The length of the CDR3 is 15 residues. Germline assignment: CDR1 MGHDK and CDR2 SYGVNS. As DNA, the CDR3 is TGTGCCACAAGGGGCCGCCGGTCAACTAATGAAAAACTGTTTTTT. Translating it yields CATRGRRSTNEKLFF.

The V call is TRBV9, the J call TRBJ2-3; 9 nucleotides align to TRBD2. This CDR3 has 18 residues. Germline CDR1 is SGDLS and CDR2 is YYNGEE. Unmatched junction bases numbered 14, after V lost 4 bases and J lost 2 bases. CDR3 amino acids: CASSQGAGGPTNTDTQYF. CDR3 nucleotides: TGTGCCAGCAGCCAGGGAGCGGGAGGCCCGACCAACACAGATACGCAGTATTTT.

The V and J genes are TRBV29-1 and TRBJ2-5; weak D call: TRBD2 (7 bases). Near its end, the DNA agrees better with TRBJ2-7, so the J call may be wrong. The germline V gene has CDR1 SQVTM and CDR2 ANQGSEA. The length of the CDR3 is 13 residues. The CDR3 here is CSVRGGALGEQYF. DNA of the CDR3: TGCAGCGTCCGCGGGGGCGCGCTCGGCGAGCAGTACTTC.

This chain joins TRBV30 and TRBJ2-7; perhaps TRBD2 as D (6 bases). With 4 bases removed from V and 3 bases from J, the gap between germline ends came to 10 bases. Germline-derived CDR1 and CDR2 are GTSNPN and SVGIG (reference sequence). The CDR3 is 12 amino acids. CDR3 sequence (DNA): TGTGCCTGGAAGGGCGGGGACTACGAGCAGTACTTC. Amino acids: CAWKGGDYEQYF.

The chain uses TRBV29-1 and TRBJ2-7, with 9 nucleotides matching TRBD1. CDR1 and CDR2 (germline): SQVTM, ANQGSEA. V lost 7 bases and J lost 7; bases outside the gene matches: 8. The CDR3 contains 12 residues. The CDR3: CSAGGTGHEQYF. As DNA, the CDR3 is TGCAGCGCCGGGGGGACAGGGCATGAGCAGTACTTC.

The chain carries TRBV9 and TRBJ2-1, with 8 bases matching TRBD2. V shed 0 bases and J 4 bases; nucleotides not matched to a gene: 6. The germline gives CDR1 SGDLS, CDR2 YYNGEE. CDR3 length: 16 residues. CDR3 sequence (DNA): TGTGCCAGCAGCGTAGGAACTAGCGGAGTTTACAATGAGCAGTTCTTC. Protein: CASSVGTSGVYNEQFF. The variable domain in full, with the rest retrieved from reference TRBV9 and TRBJ2-1, is DSGVTQTPKHLITATGQRVTLRCSPRSGDLSVYWYQQSLDQGLQFLIQYYNGEERAKGNILERFSAQQFPDLHSELNLSSLELGDSALYFCASSVGTSGVYNEQFFGPGTRLTVL.

This chain links TRBV10-3 with TRBJ2-6, with D maybe TRBD1 (5 bases). The V end was cut by 6 bases, the J end by 2 bases, with 11 bases between. The CDR3 length is 15 residues. The germline V gene has CDR1 ENHRY and CDR2 SYGVKD. The chain's CDR3 is CAISLRAAGANVLTF. Here the CDR3 DNA reads TGTGCCATCAGCCTCAGGGCGGCTGGGGCCAACGTCCTGACTTTC.